The rows below give T cell receptor beta chains drawn from one sample of a study of blood T cell repertoires in COVID-19. Sequencing was performed with immunoSEQ multiplex PCR; in TCRdb, only in-frame clones are kept and a portion is missing. The sample comprises 250,000 to 300,000 clones, over 75% of which are singletons, and around 5.5% rests with the top ten. Sequences were obtained from peripheral blood. The receptors were gathered from a man in his fifties with active or convalescent COVID-19. Each CDR3 is given with its conserved first and last residue. Fields, in order: D gene, V gene, J gene, CDR3 length, CDR3 protein. D genes are given only for firm matches.

D gene: TRBD1; V gene: TRBV28; J gene: TRBJ1-1; CDR3 length: 16; CDR3 protein: CASSLRQGRGDTEAFF
D gene: TRBD1; V gene: TRBV9; J gene: TRBJ1-1; CDR3 length: 15; CDR3 protein: CASSATGQLNTEAFF
D gene: TRBD2; V gene: TRBV19; J gene: TRBJ2-5; CDR3 length: 17; CDR3 protein: CASRRQITSGLQETQYF
D gene: TRBD1; V gene: TRBV5-1; J gene: TRBJ2-5; CDR3 length: 17; CDR3 protein: CASSRLLRGQGRETQYF
D gene: TRBD2; V gene: TRBV7-6; J gene: TRBJ2-1; CDR3 length: 16; CDR3 protein: CASSNYGASGDNEQFF
D gene: TRBD2; V gene: TRBV2; J gene: TRBJ2-1; CDR3 length: 16; CDR3 protein: CASSPLTSGGYNEQFF
D gene: .; V gene: TRBV6-4; J gene: TRBJ2-7; CDR3 length: 19; CDR3 protein: CASRPPGAPSQGPSYEQYF
D gene: .; V gene: TRBV18; J gene: TRBJ2-7; CDR3 length: 13; CDR3 protein: CASSPSQVVEQYF
D gene: .; V gene: TRBV5-8; J gene: TRBJ2-5; CDR3 length: 15; CDR3 protein: CASSLRGGTGETQYF
D gene: TRBD1; V gene: TRBV5-1; J gene: TRBJ1-2; CDR3 length: 14; CDR3 protein: CASRRDRENYGYTF
D gene: .; V gene: TRBV2; J gene: TRBJ2-2; CDR3 length: 14; CDR3 protein: CASKGRGNTGELFF
D gene: .; V gene: TRBV6-6; J gene: TRBJ1-6; CDR3 length: 16; CDR3 protein: CASTKEGQNYNSPLHF
D gene: TRBD1; V gene: TRBV5-1; J gene: TRBJ1-1; CDR3 length: 17; CDR3 protein: CASSLARTGVGNTEAFF
D gene: .; V gene: TRBV7-4; J gene: TRBJ1-5; CDR3 length: 13; CDR3 protein: CASSLGETAPQHF
D gene: TRBD1; V gene: TRBV18; J gene: TRBJ1-3; CDR3 length: 15; CDR3 protein: CASSSQGGIGNTIYF
D gene: .; V gene: TRBV12-3/TRBV12-4; J gene: TRBJ2-7; CDR3 length: 13; CDR3 protein: CATSGGSTYEQYF
D gene: .; V gene: TRBV27; J gene: TRBJ2-1; CDR3 length: 16; CDR3 protein: CASSSYHERVGNEQFF
D gene: TRBD2; V gene: TRBV6-5; J gene: TRBJ2-1; CDR3 length: 15; CDR3 protein: CASSYGTSGLNEQFF
D gene: .; V gene: TRBV6-6; J gene: TRBJ1-5; CDR3 length: 15; CDR3 protein: CASSSDRDSNQPQHF
D gene: .; V gene: TRBV3-1/TRBV3-2; J gene: TRBJ1-1; CDR3 length: 15; CDR3 protein: CASSHLLGGGTEAFF
D gene: TRBD2; V gene: TRBV28; J gene: TRBJ2-7; CDR3 length: 15; CDR3 protein: CASSAIVAGEYEQYF
D gene: .; V gene: TRBV5-1; J gene: TRBJ1-1; CDR3 length: 15; CDR3 protein: CASSYRTGVGTEAFF
D gene: .; V gene: TRBV7-8; J gene: TRBJ2-5; CDR3 length: 14; CDR3 protein: CASSPSAVQETQYF
D gene: .; V gene: TRBV28; J gene: TRBJ1-3; CDR3 length: 20; CDR3 protein: CASSFHMLLGRHTSGNTIYF
D gene: .; V gene: TRBV6-6; J gene: TRBJ2-7; CDR3 length: 15; CDR3 protein: CASSLSGTAPYEQYF
D gene: TRBD2; V gene: TRBV6-5; J gene: TRBJ2-1; CDR3 length: 14; CDR3 protein: CASSSAGGYNEQFF
D gene: .; V gene: TRBV2; J gene: TRBJ2-3; CDR3 length: 15; CDR3 protein: CASAAGSSLGDTQYF
D gene: .; V gene: TRBV5-1; J gene: TRBJ2-7; CDR3 length: 10; CDR3 protein: CPLRAYEQYF
D gene: TRBD2; V gene: TRBV3-1/TRBV3-2; J gene: TRBJ2-7; CDR3 length: 19; CDR3 protein: CASSQGALAGVHPPYEQYF
D gene: TRBD1; V gene: TRBV3-1/TRBV3-2; J gene: TRBJ1-2; CDR3 length: 12; CDR3 protein: CASGGQHYGYTF
D gene: TRBD1; V gene: TRBV6-5; J gene: TRBJ1-6; CDR3 length: 13; CDR3 protein: CASRSDRGSPLHF